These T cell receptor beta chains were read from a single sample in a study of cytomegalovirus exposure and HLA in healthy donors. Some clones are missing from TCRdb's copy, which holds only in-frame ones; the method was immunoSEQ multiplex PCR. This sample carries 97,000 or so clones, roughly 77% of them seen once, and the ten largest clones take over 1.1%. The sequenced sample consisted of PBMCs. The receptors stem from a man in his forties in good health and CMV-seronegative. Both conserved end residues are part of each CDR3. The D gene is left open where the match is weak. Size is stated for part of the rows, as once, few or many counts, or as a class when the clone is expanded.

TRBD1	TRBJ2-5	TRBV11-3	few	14	CASSPGQGQETQYF	TGTGCCAGCAGCCCCGGACAGGGCCAAGAGACCCAGTACTTC
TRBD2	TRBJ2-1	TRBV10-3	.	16	CAISDPRGGFYNEQFF	TGTGCCATCAGTGACCCACGGGGGGGGTTTTACAATGAGCAGTTCTTC
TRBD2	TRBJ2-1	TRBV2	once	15	CASSEDYGGANEQFF	TGTGCCAGCAGTGAAGATTACGGGGGGGCTAATGAGCAGTTCTTC
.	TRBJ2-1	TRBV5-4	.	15	CASSSATGSYNEQFF	TGTGCCAGCAGCTCTGCGACAGGCTCCTACAATGAGCAGTTCTTC
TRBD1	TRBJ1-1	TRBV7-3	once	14	CASSSGGMNTEAFF	TGTGCCAGCAGCTCAGGGGGGATGAACACTGAAGCTTTCTTT
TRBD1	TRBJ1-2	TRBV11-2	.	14	CASSSRQGHYGYTF	TGTGCCAGCAGCTCGCGACAGGGGCACTATGGCTACACCTTC
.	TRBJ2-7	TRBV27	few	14	CASSFTRGSHEQYF	TGTGCCAGCAGTTTCACAAGGGGTTCCCACGAGCAGTACTTC
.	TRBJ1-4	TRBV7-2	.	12	CASSSQGGRLFF	TGTGCCAGCAGCTCCCAGGGTGGGCGGCTGTTTTTT
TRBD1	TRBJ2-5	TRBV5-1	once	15	CASSLTGQGQMAQYF	TGCGCCAGCAGCTTAACAGGACAGGGACAGATGGCCCAGTACTTC
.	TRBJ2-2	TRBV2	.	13	CASRPGYTGELFF	TGTGCCAGCAGGCCAGGGTATACCGGGGAGCTGTTTTTT
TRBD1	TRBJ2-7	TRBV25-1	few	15	CASSPSPGTAYEQYF	TGTGCCAGCAGTCCATCCCCCGGGACAGCCTACGAGCAGTACTTC
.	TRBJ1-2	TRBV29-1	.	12	CSVAGGRNGYTF	TGCAGCGTTGCCGGGGGTCGTAATGGCTACACCTTC
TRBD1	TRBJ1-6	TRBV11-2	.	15	CASSLNRDRNSPLHF	TGTGCCAGCAGCCTCAACCGGGACAGAAATTCACCCCTCCACTTT
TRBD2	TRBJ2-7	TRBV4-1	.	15	CASSQDIAGVYEQYF	TGCGCCAGCAGCCAAGATATAGCGGGGGTCTACGAGCAGTACTTC
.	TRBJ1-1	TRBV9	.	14	CASSVGQFNTEAFF	TGTGCCAGCAGCGTAGGGCAGTTTAACACTGAAGCTTTCTTT
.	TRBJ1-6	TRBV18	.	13	CASSLDSNSPLHF	TGTGCCAGCTCACTCGACTCTAATTCACCCCTCCACTTT
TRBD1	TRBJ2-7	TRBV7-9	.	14	CASSSQGATYEQYF	TGTGCCAGCAGCTCACAGGGGGCTACCTACGAGCAGTACTTC